The 8 T cell receptor beta chains presented below share a single source sample, sequenced in a study of cytomegalovirus exposure and HLA in healthy donors. Researchers ran the PCR with 60 Vbeta and 13 Jbeta primers. The method was immunoSEQ multiplex PCR; TCRdb's version includes in-frame clones alone and lacks a portion of them. The sample consists of approximately 200,000 clones, about 75% of them appearing once. Source material: PBMCs. These TCRs come from a man aged 18 to 30 in good health and CMV-seronegative.

V is TRBV6-5 and J is TRBJ2-1, with 10 bases matching TRBD1. The V gene end was trimmed by 10 bases and the J gene end by 8 bases; junction bases not matched to a gene: 5. The V gene's germline CDR1 is MNHEY and CDR2 SVGAGI. CDR3 size: 12 residues. Here the CDR3 reads CATGTGVHEQFF. In DNA form, the CDR3 reads TGTGCCACCGGGACAGGGGTCCATGAGCAGTTCTTC.

V and J are TRBV18 and TRBJ2-7; 8 nucleotides line up with TRBD1. The CDR3 totals 15 residues. With 3 bases clipped from V and 0 bases from J, the junction kept 4 bases outside the gene matches. Germline lookup yields CDR1 KGHSH and CDR2 LQKENI. The CDR3 spells CASSPGQGPSYEQYF. The CDR3 DNA reads TGTGCCAGCTCACCCGGACAGGGACCCTCCTACGAGCAGTACTTC.

The chain is built from TRBV4-3 and TRBJ1-2; 7 nucleotides match TRBD1. The V and J ends lost 1 base and 5 bases, in that order; junction bases with no gene match: 7. The CDR3 consists of 15 residues. Germline lookup yields CDR1 LGHNA and CDR2 YSLEER. CDR3 nucleotides: TGCGCCAGCAGCCAAGGCCGGACAGGACGGTATGGCTACACCTTC. This encodes CASSQGRTGRYGYTF.

In its sample, this clone was seen a few times. The same CDR3 also results from other DNA sequences found in this sample. The gene calls are TRBV10-3 and TRBJ1-1, with TRBD1 as a possible D gene (5 bases). The V gene's germline CDR1 is ENHRY and CDR2 SYGVKD. CDR3 size: 12 residues. Trimming shortened V by 8 bases and J by 1 base, and 8 bases separated the two germline ends. CDR3 DNA sequence: TGTGCCATCCGGGGGGGGAACACTGAAGCTTTCTTT. As protein: CAIRGGNTEAFF.

The chain is built from TRBV19 and TRBJ1-2, with 8 bases lining up with TRBD1. The CDR3 is made up of 13 amino acids. The J segment lost 5 bases and the V segment lost 8 bases, leaving 7 bases of the junction unmatched. CDR1 and CDR2 from the germline V gene are LNHDA and SQIVND (reference sequence). This chain's CDR3 is CASLGQGPYGYTF. CDR3 bases: TGTGCCAGTCTCGGACAGGGACCTTATGGCTACACCTTC.

The chain is built from TRBV5-1 and TRBJ2-5; 14 bases match TRBD2. V shed 4 bases and J 4 bases; nucleotides not matched to a gene: 6. Germline loops: CDR1 SGHRS, CDR2 YFSETQ. The CDR3 has 16 amino acids. The CDR3 bases are TGCGCCAGCAGCCCGGGACTAGCGGGAGACAGAGAGACCCAGTACTTC. It encodes CASSPGLAGDRETQYF.

The rearrangement joins TRBV12-5 to TRBJ1-1; tentative D call: TRBD1 (6 bases). Germline CDR1 reads LGHNT; CDR2 reads FRNRAP. CDR3 length equals 14 residues. V was clipped by 1 base and J by 4 bases, with 10 bases between them. CDR3 bases: TGTGCTAGTGGTTTGGGGGGGCGCCGCACTGAAGCTTTCTTT. As protein: CASGLGGRRTEAFF. The entire variable domain, with the rest obtained from reference TRBV12-5 and TRBJ1-1, is as follows: DARVTQTPRHKVTEMGQEVTMRCQPILGHNTVFWYRQTMMQGLELLAYFRNRAPLDDSGMPKDRFSAEMPDATLATLKIQPSEPRDSAVYFCASGLGGRRTEAFFGQGTRLTVV.

The chain employs TRBV25-1 and TRBJ1-2; 7 positions match TRBD1. V lost 0 bases and J lost 6; bases outside the gene matches: 7. Germline V gene data show CDR1 as MGHDK and CDR2 as SYGVNS. CDR3 length: 15 amino acids. The CDR3: CASSEYYTGVDGYTF. CDR3 DNA sequence: TGTGCCAGCAGTGAATATTACACAGGGGTAGATGGCTACACCTTC.